Here is one T cell receptor beta chain with its context. This record belongs to a study of cytomegalovirus exposure and HLA in healthy donors. PCR was performed using 60 Vbeta and 13 Jbeta primers. TCRdb's table, derived via immunoSEQ multiplex PCR, lists solely in-frame clones and lacks some. Of over 100,000 clones in the sample, over 60% are singletons; the top ten hold 4.8%. This CDR3 spans 15 amino acids. Per the germline V gene, CDR1 is SQVTM and CDR2 is ANQGSEA. Trimming left V 8 bases short and J 1 base short, with 18 bases between. The receptor was derived from a man aged 25 to 45 in good health and CMV-seropositive. Sample: PBMCs. V is TRBV29-1 and J is TRBJ2-1, with D perhaps matching TRBD2 (6 bases). CDR3 in DNA: TGCAGCTTGGAGGGTAAAGGGTCGTCCTACAATGAGCAGTTCTTC. It yields the protein CSLEGKGSSYNEQFF.